The source of this TCR beta chain is a study of T cell responses to AZD1222 COVID-19 vaccine. The protocol was immunoSEQ multiplex PCR, while the TCRdb copy is restricted to in-frame clones and leaves out a portion. This sample has over 110,000 clones, with 80% to 90% found just once. After removal of 3 bases from V and 5 bases from J, the junction contained 4 bases not matched to a gene. The germline V gene has CDR1 MDHEN and CDR2 SYDVKM. The CDR3 consists of 15 residues. This chain connects TRBV28 to TRBJ2-5; 12 positions match TRBD2. This receptor was identified in an adult in good health. The sample was peripheral blood, taken on day 0 of AZD1222 vaccination. CDR3 coding DNA: TGTGCCAGCAGTTTGACTAGCGGGAGTTGGGAGACCCAGTACTTC. Encoded protein: CASSLTSGSWETQYF.